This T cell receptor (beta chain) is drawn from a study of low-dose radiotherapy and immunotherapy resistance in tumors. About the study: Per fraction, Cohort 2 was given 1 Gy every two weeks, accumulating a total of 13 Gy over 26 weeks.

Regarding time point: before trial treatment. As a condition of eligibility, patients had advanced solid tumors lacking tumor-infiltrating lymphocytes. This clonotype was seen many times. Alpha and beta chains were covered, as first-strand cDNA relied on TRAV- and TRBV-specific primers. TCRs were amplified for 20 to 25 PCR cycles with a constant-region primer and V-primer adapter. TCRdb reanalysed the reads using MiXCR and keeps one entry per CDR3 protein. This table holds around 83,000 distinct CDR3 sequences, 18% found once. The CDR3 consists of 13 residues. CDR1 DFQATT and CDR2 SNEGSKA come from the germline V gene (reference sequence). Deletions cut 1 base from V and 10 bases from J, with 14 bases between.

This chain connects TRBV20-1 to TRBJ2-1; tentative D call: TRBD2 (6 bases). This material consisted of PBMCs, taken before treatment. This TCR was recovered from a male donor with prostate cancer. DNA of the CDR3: TGCAGTGCTAGAGCCCACGAGGCGGGGGAGCAGTTCTTC. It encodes CSARAHEAGEQFF.